This T cell receptor (beta chain) was captured in a study of regulatory T cells in long-lasting Graves disease. Investigators prepared the TCR beta libraries by applying iRepertoire HTBI primers and Arm-PCR of CDR3 regions. Via MiXCR, TCRdb re-called the multiplex PCR reads, giving one row per CDR3 protein. The repertoire holds around 480,000 distinct CDR3 sequences, 16% seen once, with around 25% in the top ten. Time point specified: newly diagnosed GD, antithyroid drugs for less than 3 months. RNA isolated from PBMCs was used to make the TCR library. Whole-study findings and limits: Those with persistent disease had in common more public clonotypes (approximately 2,500) than new patients (more than 900). Persistent disease favored TRBV28, TRBJ1-2 and TRBJ2-5.

This clonotype has a count of ten or more. Antigen specificity is unknown. The germline V gene has CDR1 SGHTA and CDR2 FQGNSA. V trimming: 3 bases; J trimming: 0 bases; junction bases outside the gene matches: 7. The CDR3 sequence is 17 residues long. This sample was also put to use in a study of T cells in Graves' hyperthyroidism and ophthalmopathy. That paper notes: HTBI primers were the set used in a first-round RT-PCR of the TCR CDR3. In the analysis, a 13 V-J model separated ophthalmopathy from stable hyperthyroidism.

The receptor was isolated from a woman aged 40 to 65 with Graves disease. This specimen was peripheral blood mononuclear cells (PBMCs), taken at new diagnosis, from a patient treated with antithyroid drugs. The V gene is TRBV7-2, the J gene TRBJ2-3, with TRBD2 matching over 9 bases. The CDR3 DNA sequence: TGTGCCAGCAGCTTTTTCAGCGGGGGGCATAGCACAGATACGCAGTATTTT. Amino acids: CASSFFSGGHSTDTQYF. Based on the CDR3 plus reference TRBV7-2 and TRBJ2-3, the full variable domain is GAGVSQSPSNKVTEKGKDVELRCDPISGHTALYWYRQSLGQGLEFLIYFQGNSAPDKSGLPSDRFSAERTGGSVSTLTIQRTQQEDSAVYLCASSFFSGGHSTDTQYFGPGTRLTVL.